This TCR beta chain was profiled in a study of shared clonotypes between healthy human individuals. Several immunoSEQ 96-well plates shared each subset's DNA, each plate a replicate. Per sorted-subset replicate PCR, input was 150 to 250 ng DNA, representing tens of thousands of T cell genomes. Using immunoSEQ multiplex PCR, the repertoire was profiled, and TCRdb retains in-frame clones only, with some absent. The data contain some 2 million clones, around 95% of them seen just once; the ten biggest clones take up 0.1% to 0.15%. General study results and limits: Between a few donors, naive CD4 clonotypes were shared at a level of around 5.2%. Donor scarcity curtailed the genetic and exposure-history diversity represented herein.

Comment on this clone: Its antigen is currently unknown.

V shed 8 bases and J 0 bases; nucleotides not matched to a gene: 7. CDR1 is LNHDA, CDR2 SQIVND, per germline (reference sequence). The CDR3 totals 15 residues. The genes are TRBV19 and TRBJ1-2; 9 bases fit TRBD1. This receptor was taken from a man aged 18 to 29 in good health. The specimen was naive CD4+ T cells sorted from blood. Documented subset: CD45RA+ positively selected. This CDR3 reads CASFNRGLTNYGYTF. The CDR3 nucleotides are TGTGCCAGTTTTAACAGGGGGCTAACTAACTATGGCTACACCTTC.